What follows are 14 T cell receptor beta chains derived from one specimen sequenced in a study of shared clonotypes between healthy human individuals. The data were produced by immunoSEQ multiplex PCR, yet TCRdb's version contains in-frame clones alone and is incomplete. The table lists about 750,000 clones, more than 85% of them singletons. CD45RO-negative, CCR7-positively selected cells formed the naive CD8 fraction, excluding terminally differentiated effector memory CD45RA+ cells. The sequenced material came from naive CD8+ T cells sorted from blood. The receptors originated from a man in his thirties or forties in good health.

This clone has more than one count but fewer than ten. The chain has TRBV27 and TRBJ2-7, with D perhaps TRBD1 (6 bases). The germline V and J ends were trimmed by 6 bases and 4 bases, with 10 bases remaining between them. Germline V gene sequence: CDR1 MNHEY, CDR2 SMNVEV (reference sequence). The CDR3 sequence is 12 residues long. The CDR3 is CASSQQGYEQYF. CDR3 bases: TGTGCCAGCAGCCAACAGGGTTACGAGCAGTACTTC.

This chain uses TRBV18 with TRBJ1-1; maybe TRBD1 (5 bases). The CDR3 runs to 15 residues. Trimming removed 3 bases at V and 6 bases at J, with 17 bases between. The germline gives CDR1 KGHSH, CDR2 LQKENI. In nucleotides, the CDR3 is TGTGCCAGCTCACCCCGTCAGGGCCCTTACGCTGAAGCTTTCTTT. It codes for CASSPRQGPYAEAFF.

The chain is built from TRBV27 and TRBJ2-1; 13 bases align to TRBD2. V was pared by 5 bases and J by 5 bases, with 6 bases of the junction left unmatched. The V gene's germline CDR1 is MNHEY and CDR2 SMNVEV (reference sequence). The CDR3 sequence is 16 residues long. The CDR3, as DNA: TGTGCCAGCAGTCCGGCAGGACTAGCGGGAGACAATGAGCAGTTCTTC. Amino acids: CASSPAGLAGDNEQFF.

The V gene is TRBV10-2, the J gene TRBJ1-1, with TRBD1 matching over 9 bases. CDR3 length: 17 amino acids. Germline V gene lookup returns CDR1 WSHSY and CDR2 SAAADI. Losses at the gene ends were 0 bases for V and 2 bases for J; bases not matched to a gene: 7. CDR3 bases: TGCGCCAGCAGTGAGTCGCCCGGGACAGGGTTCAACACTGAAGCTTTCTTT. Translation gives CASSESPGTGFNTEAFF.

J is TRBJ2-1 and V is TRBV29-1; TRBD1 is a possible D gene (6 bases). The germline V and J ends were trimmed by 5 bases and 4 bases, with 9 bases remaining between them. Germline CDR1 SQVTM, CDR2 ANQGSEA. This CDR3 contains 12 residues. In nucleotides, the CDR3 is TGCAGCGTTTACAGGGAATACAATGAGCAGTTCTTC. As protein: CSVYREYNEQFF.

This chain joins TRBV11-3 and TRBJ2-1, with D unresolved. CDR3 length: 14 amino acids. The ends were cut back, 5 bases at V and 6 bases at J, with 14 bases in the middle. In germline, CDR1 is SGHNT, CDR2 YENEEA. CDR3 residues: CASSPQARSNEQFF. DNA for the CDR3: TGTGCCAGCAGCCCGCAGGCGAGGTCCAATGAGCAGTTCTTC. Complete variable domain (other parts from reference TRBV11-3 and TRBJ2-1): EAGVVQSPRYKIIEKKQPVAFWCNPISGHNTLYWYLQNLGQGPELLIRYENEEAVDDSQLPKDRFSAERLKGVDSTLKIQPAELGDSAVYLCASSPQARSNEQFFGPGTRLTVL.

This chain links TRBV19 with TRBJ2-3, with a possible D match to TRBD1 (6 bases). The CDR3 spans 15 residues. V was shortened by 8 bases and J by 2 bases, with 17 bases between the two germline ends. The V gene's germline CDR1 is LNHDA and CDR2 SQIVND (reference sequence). Here the CDR3 reads CASQYRDMDTDTQYF. The CDR3, as DNA: TGTGCCAGTCAGTACCGGGACATGGACACAGATACGCAGTATTTT.

The rearrangement joins TRBV29-1 to TRBJ2-7; TRBD1 might be the D (5 bases). The germline V and J ends were trimmed by 4 bases and 2 bases, with 12 bases remaining between them. This CDR3 comprises 13 residues. Germline V CDR1 and CDR2: SQVTM, ANQGSEA. Written as DNA, the CDR3 is TGCAGCGTTGTGTTGGCAGGGCCCTACGAGCAGTACTTC. Its translation is CSVVLAGPYEQYF.

V usage is TRBV19 and J usage is TRBJ1-2, with a weak D call TRBD1 (5 bases). The CDR3 spans 14 residues. Trimming left V 5 bases short and J 3 bases short, with 13 bases between. Germline V gene data show CDR1 as LNHDA and CDR2 as SQIVND (reference sequence). CDR3 DNA: TGTGCCAGTAGTTTGCAGGGAGGTCACTATGGCTACACCTTC. Encoded protein: CASSLQGGHYGYTF.

The chain employs TRBV6-4 and TRBJ2-1; D is possibly TRBD1 (6 bases). V was shortened by 6 bases and J by 6 bases, with 18 bases between the two germline ends. CDR1 is MRHNA and CDR2 is SNTAGT in the germline V gene. There are 15 residues in the CDR3. The CDR3 loop reads CASSLGPGEGNEQFF. The CDR3 DNA reads TGTGCCAGCAGCCTTGGGCCAGGGGAAGGCAATGAGCAGTTCTTC.

This clone was observed once. The gene calls are TRBV7-2 and TRBJ2-1, with 14 nucleotides matching TRBD2. CDR1 and CDR2 from the germline V gene are SGHTA and FQGNSA. V dropped 6 bases and J dropped 9; count of bases not matched to a gene: 4. The CDR3 runs 14 residues. This CDR3 is CASRFGTSGSEQFF. The CDR3 bases are TGTGCCAGCAGGTTTGGGACTAGCGGGAGTGAGCAGTTCTTC.

The chain recombines TRBV7-6 with TRBJ2-2, with 11 positions matching TRBD2. Germline V gene sequence: CDR1 SGHVS, CDR2 FNYEAQ. The CDR3 has 17 amino acids. The trim removed 5 bases at V and 5 bases at J, leaving 10 bases unmatched. As DNA, the CDR3 is TGTGCCAGCAGCCCCTTTACTAGCGGGAGTAGAACCGGGGAGCTGTTTTTT. Translating gives CASSPFTSGSRTGELFF.

This clone has just a few counts. The rearrangement uses TRBV19 and TRBJ2-1; 9 nucleotides match TRBD2. With 5 bases clipped from V and 1 base from J, the junction kept 9 bases outside the gene matches. This CDR3 has 17 residues. The V gene's germline CDR1 is LNHDA and CDR2 SQIVND (reference sequence). CDR3 nucleotide sequence: TGTGCCAGTAGTCTCCCCGAAAGCGGGAGGTCCTACAATGAGCAGTTCTTC. Protein product: CASSLPESGRSYNEQFF.

The genes are TRBV2 and TRBJ2-1, with D possibly TRBD2 on 6 matching bases. CDR3 length equals 17 residues. V was clipped by 4 bases and J by 0 bases, with 16 bases between them. The germline gives CDR1 SNHLY, CDR2 FYNNEI. CDR3 DNA sequence: TGTGCCAGCAGTGTCTCCCTTAGCGGAACCTCCTACAATGAGCAGTTCTTC. Its protein is CASSVSLSGTSYNEQFF.